The T cell receptor beta chain described here comes from a study of beta chain features in type 1 diabetes (dated by TCRdb to the late 2010s). In terms of the full investigation: Mean age, gender distribution, total cell number and subset yield were not different between patients and healthy donors. Whereas all 30 or so donors provided naive and central memory subsets, regulatory and stem cell-like memory subsets were isolated from just 8 patients and roughly eight healthy donors. In the study, recently diagnosed type 1 diabetes patients and matched healthy donors were compared on the TCRB repertoires of their sorted circulating CD4+ T cell subsets. A total of roughly 98,000,000 sorted cells were examined across all samples, and RNA yield correlated strongly with the number of cells per subset. On the study overall, not on this receptor specifically: Naive, central memory and regulatory TCRB repertoires appeared to be more similar among patients than among healthy donors. At VDJ recombination sites, patients with type 1 diabetes made fewer insertions and deleted more nucleotides, a pattern implying thymic rearrangement abnormalities. Because the HLA sub-analyses included only small numbers of individuals, any influence of HLA type on TCRB rearrangement was left unresolved. PCR might favor shorter templates, but patient and control samples were amplified and corrected together, so any skew would affect both groups equally. Because cDNA was sequenced instead of genomic DNA, highly expressing activated cells could be over-represented, though the groups showed no difference in activation or CD3 levels. In all four CD4+ subsets, TCRB CDR3 length was moderately but significantly shorter in type 1 diabetes patients.

This clone was counted between two and nine times. The clone's antigen remains unknown. No qualities accompany the bases; no much larger clone lies one base away. The entire isolated RNA was reverse transcribed using the High Capacity cDNA Reverse Transcription Kit, and thus expressed TCRB transcripts were sequenced. Deep immunoSEQ sequencing was performed on naive, central memory and regulatory T cell samples, with an average of approximately 3.9 million total reads per sample. Sorted cells were lysed in RLT buffer, and RNA was extracted using DNase-treated RNeasy Micro or Mini kits according to cell number. Each cell subset was processed on its own to prevent cross-contamination, while patient and healthy donor samples were processed together. Using the immunoSEQ multiplex PCR, TCRB sequences were amplified from cDNA into 87-bp fragments spanning the CDR3 region. The amplicons were sequenced using the Illumina HiSeq platform. The original pipeline was this. Synthetic template baselines were used to correct PCR bias computationally, reads within Hamming distance 2 were collapsed together, and singletons that could not be merged were discarded. By aligning reads against IMGT, V, D and J genes, CDR3 length, and insertions or deletions at six rearrangement sites were assigned. Within each subset, clonotype counts were normalized to sorted cell number, and only after that were true diversity and Gini coefficients computed with the tcR R package. The overlap coefficient, calculated on TCRB nucleotide sequences, was used to measure repertoire sharing. Out-of-frame TCRB sequences from naive cells were analyzed as a proxy for the pre-selection repertoire. TCRdb's version of the immuneACCESS table is confined to in-frame rearrangements and falls short of the full clone set. An unresolved V gene accounts for under half of the shortfall where checked; the remainder is of unknown origin. V, J and clone size are taken as reported in that table, and D and trimming were inferred from the DNA itself. In this sample the table shows 200,000 to 300,000 clones, more than 11% of which occur a single time. Just under 0.02% of the sample lies in the top ten.

A single peripheral blood draw of roughly 0.11 L on average was collected from each donor into heparinised tubes. A BD FACSAria II and a panel including CD45RO, CCR7, CD25, CD127, CD95 and CD27 were used to sort naive, central memory, regulatory and stem cell-like memory CD4+ T cells. Every sorted population had a purity above 95%. PBMCs were separated immediately by Lymphoprep density gradient centrifugation and were stained directly, without being cultured. To minimize batch effects, samples were stained and sorted in pairs, one healthy donor with one patient per experiment. The sample was naive CD4+ T cells from blood. The label giving this sample's cell subset or site can be read as: true naive CD4+ T cells. This TCR was recovered from a man younger than 40 with type 1 diabetes.

The DNA reads TGTGCCAGCAGTGACCGGGACAGGGCTGTGCAGACCCAGTACTTC. This sequence encodes CASSDRDRAVQTQYF. The chain uses TRBV28 and TRBJ2-5; TRBD1 agrees with 9 junctional bases. Including cysteine and phenylalanine, the CDR3 has 15 amino acids. Kept here is only the CDR3 DNA, which spans 45 bases and is read in frame from base 1. After removal of 5 bases from V and 6 bases from J, the junction retains 10 bases not matched to a gene. CDR1 and CDR2 (MDHEN, SYDVKM) derive from the germline V gene. The full variable domain, completed from the reference TRBV28 and TRBJ2-5 proteins outside the CDR3, reads DVKVTQSSRYLVKRTGEKVFLECVQDMDHENMFWYRQDPGLGLRLIYFSYDVKMKEKGDIPEGYSVSREKKERFSLILESASTNQTSMYLCASSDRDRAVQTQYFGPGTRLLVL.